This T cell receptor beta chain is drawn from a study of control samples from healthy donors and cancer patients (dated by TCRdb to the early 2020s). Library preparation employed the immunoSEQ multiplex PCR assay. Entries here come from immuneACCESS through TCRdb and include only in-frame sequences with V and J called. Some clones fail to appear in such tables; in the studies checked, an unresolved V gene covers under half of the shortfall, and the cause of the remainder is unknown. The sample table shows 100,000 to 150,000 clones, and 80% to 95% are seen once. Of the sample, around 5.4% falls within the top ten clones. The junction shows trimming of 0 bases on V and 0 bases on J, and the gene matches do not reach 8 bases of it. The CDR3 has 18 amino acids, counting the end cysteine and phenylalanine. The DNA shown is the 54-base CDR3, in frame from base 1. CDR1 SGHNT and CDR2 YYREEE were looked up in the germline V gene (reference sequence).

As regards this clone: Its antigen remains undetermined. Per-base quality was not reported, and no clone a single base away is much larger than it.

Rearrangement joined TRBV5-4 to TRBJ1-3; 8 bases in between match TRBD1. The clonotype was recovered from a man between 18 and 29 years old in good health. The source material was blood. The nucleotide sequence is given as TGTGCCAGCAGCTTGGGTCCGGGACAGGACCACTCTGGAAACACCATATATTTT. It specifies CASSLGPGQDHSGNTIYF.